One and the same sample provided the 28 T cell receptor beta chains below, sequenced in a study of T cells expressing NK-cell markers. TCRdb re-called the 5' RACE reads and shows each CDR3 protein once, DNA omitted. The sample's table shows 400,000 to 500,000 distinct CDR3 sequences. The sequenced sample consisted of blood T cells: a sorted CD56 or NKG2C T cell subset, CD4+ or CD8+ T cells, or bulk PBMC T cells (not recorded which). These receptors all stem from a woman aged 18 to 75 in good health.

The chain is built from TRBV6-4 and TRBJ2-1; TCRdb's D call of TRBD1 is untestable without DNA. The CDR3 runs to 16 residues. Germline V gene lookup returns CDR1 MRHNA and CDR2 SNTAGT. The CDR3 region is CASSVSSGGPYNEQFF.

The rearrangement links TRBV7-2 to TRBJ1-2. Germline-derived CDR1 and CDR2 are SGHTA and FQGNSA. The CDR3 is 11 amino acids. CDR3 sequence: CASSLAHGYTF.

The chain couples TRBV28 to TRBJ2-6. Germline V CDR1 and CDR2: MDHEN, SYDVKM. The CDR3 loop spans 14 amino acids. CDR3 sequence: CASRTPSGANVLTF.

V is TRBV7-2 and J is TRBJ2-2; TCRdb gives TRBD2 as the D gene, but with no DNA this cannot be confirmed. Germline CDR1 reads SGHTA; CDR2 reads FQGNSA. CDR3 length: 15 amino acids. The chain's CDR3 is CASSRGLANTGELFF.

The chain couples TRBV19 to TRBJ1-5; TCRdb designates TRBD1, a call that cannot be tested without DNA. The germline V gene encodes CDR1 LNHDA and CDR2 SQIVND (reference sequence). The CDR3 runs to 13 residues. CDR3 amino acids: CATSPQGNQPQHF.

This chain uses TRBV20-1 with TRBJ2-3; without DNA, the TCRdb call of TRBD2 cannot be checked. The CDR3 loop spans 12 amino acids. From germline, CDR1 is DFQATT and CDR2 SNEGSKA (reference sequence). The CDR3: CSVPGVKDTQYF.

This chain uses TRBV29-1 with TRBJ2-7; with no DNA, the TCRdb D assignment of TRBD2 cannot be verified. The CDR3 has 16 residues. The germline gives CDR1 SQVTM, CDR2 ANQGSEA. The CDR3 sequence is CSAVGLAGGRSYEQYF.

The V call is TRBV9, the J call TRBJ2-1. The CDR3 runs to 16 residues. CDR1 is SGDLS, CDR2 YYNGEE, per germline. The CDR3 loop is CASSVGGNPRNNEQFF.

The V gene is TRBV10-1, the J gene TRBJ2-3. Germline values: CDR1 WNHNN, CDR2 SYGVQD (reference sequence). The CDR3 runs 15 residues. CDR3: CASSERPSKTDTQYF.

The chain's CDR3 is CASRVGTGTDTQYF. This sequence joins TRBV5-1 and TRBJ2-3; TCRdb reports TRBD1, a call that lacks DNA to check it against. The germline gives CDR1 SGHRS, CDR2 YFSETQ. The CDR3 loop spans 14 amino acids.

The genes are TRBV4-3 and TRBJ1-1; checking the TCRdb D call of TRBD1 is not possible without DNA. Per the germline V gene, CDR1 is LGHNA and CDR2 is YSLEER. The CDR3 covers 16 residues. CDR3 residues: CASSRNRGLMNTEAFF.

The genes are TRBV7-2 and TRBJ2-3. The CDR3 length is 14 residues. Looked up from germline, CDR1 is SGHTA and CDR2 is FQGNSA. CDR3 residues: CASSQGTSGDTQYF. The variable domain in full, completed from reference TRBV7-2 and TRBJ2-3, reads GAGVSQSPSNKVTEKGKDVELRCDPISGHTALYWYRQSLGQGLEFLIYFQGNSAPDKSGLPSDRFSAERTGGSVSTLTIQRTQQEDSAVYLCASSQGTSGDTQYFGPGTRLTVL.

The rearrangement links TRBV4-3 to TRBJ1-4; the TCRdb D gene call, TRBD1, has no DNA to confirm it. Germline assignment: CDR1 LGHNA and CDR2 YSLEER. This CDR3 is 18 amino acids long. CDR3 sequence: CASSQDLGGTGSNEKLFF.

The chain uses TRBV9 and TRBJ1-1; the D call from TCRdb, TRBD1, cannot be confirmed without DNA. This CDR3 is 12 amino acids long. The germline V gene has CDR1 SGDLS and CDR2 YYNGEE. CDR3 loop: CASSVRDTEAFF. The whole variable domain, remainder taken from reference TRBV9 and TRBJ1-1, is DSGVTQTPKHLITATGQRVTLRCSPRSGDLSVYWYQQSLDQGLQFLIQYYNGEERAKGNILERFSAQQFPDLHSELNLSSLELGDSALYFCASSVRDTEAFFGQGTRLTVV.

This chain connects TRBV19 to TRBJ2-6. The germline V gene has CDR1 LNHDA and CDR2 SQIVND (reference sequence). CDR3 length: 16 residues. The CDR3 region is CASSREEGSGANVLTF. Supplemented by reference TRBV19 and TRBJ2-6, the full variable domain reads DGGITQSPKYLFRKEGQNVTLSCEQNLNHDAMYWYRQDPGQGLRLIYYSQIVNDFQKGDIAEGYSVSREKKESFPLTVTSAQKNPTAFYLCASSREEGSGANVLTFGAGSRLTVL.

The gene calls are TRBV5-6 and TRBJ1-2; without DNA, the TCRdb call of TRBD1 cannot be checked. This CDR3 spans 14 amino acids. Per germline, CDR1 SGHDT and CDR2 YYEEEE. The CDR3 sequence is CASSFLDRAYGYTF.

The CDR3 sequence: CASRLAGAGPDTQYF. The chain uses TRBV2 and TRBJ2-3; TCRdb's D call of TRBD2 is untestable without DNA. Germline V gene sequence: CDR1 SNHLY, CDR2 FYNNEI. This CDR3 spans 15 amino acids.

V gene TRBV7-9 combines with J gene TRBJ2-2; absent DNA, TCRdb's TRBD1 call cannot be checked. The germline V gene encodes CDR1 SEHNR and CDR2 FQNEAQ (reference sequence). The CDR3 sequence is 16 residues long. Here the CDR3 reads CASSFPIGQGAGELFF.

The V and J genes are TRBV6-4 and TRBJ2-1; the D call of TRBD2 rests on TCRdb alone, since no DNA is present to check it. The CDR3 sequence is 13 residues long. Germline V gives CDR1 MRHNA, CDR2 SNTAGT. This CDR3 is CASSDSAGNEQFF.

The CDR3 loop reads CASSPQGGNYEQYF. The chain uses TRBV5-1 and TRBJ2-7; the D call of TRBD1 rests on TCRdb alone, since no DNA is present to check it. Germline CDR1 and CDR2: SGHRS and YFSETQ. This CDR3 has 14 residues.

The chain employs TRBV12-3 or TRBV12-4 and TRBJ1-5; TCRdb's D call of TRBD1 is untestable without DNA. The CDR3 is 14 amino acids. The CDR3 is CASSFSAGHQPQHF.

The V call is TRBV20-1, the J call TRBJ2-7; with no DNA, the TCRdb D assignment of TRBD1 cannot be verified. The CDR3 is made up of 15 amino acids. Germline assignment: CDR1 DFQATT and CDR2 SNEGSKA (reference sequence). CDR3 amino acids: CSARVPGMVTYEQYF.

V and J are TRBV20-1 and TRBJ2-1. CDR1 is DFQATT, CDR2 SNEGSKA, per germline (reference sequence). The CDR3 is 15 amino acids. This CDR3 is CSARDLRLGGDEQFF.

The chain recombines TRBV5-1 with TRBJ1-4. Germline lookup yields CDR1 SGHRS and CDR2 YFSETQ. The CDR3 is 15 amino acids. The CDR3 loop is CASSLAGSTNEKLFF.

The chain employs TRBV11-1 and TRBJ1-5. This CDR3 has 18 residues. Germline V gene data show CDR1 as SGHAT and CDR2 as FQDESV (reference sequence). CDR3 sequence reads: CASSSRQGPPRSNQPQHF.

The chain has TRBV29-1 and TRBJ2-5; absent DNA, TCRdb's TRBD1 call cannot be checked. The CDR3 is 13 residues long. Per the germline V gene, CDR1 is SQVTM and CDR2 is ANQGSEA. The CDR3 sequence is CSAGGGSQETQYF. Drawing the rest from reference TRBV29-1 and TRBJ2-5, the complete variable domain is SAVISQKPSRDICQRGTSLTIQCQVDSQVTMMFWYRQQPGQSLTLIATANQGSEATYESGFVIDKFPISRPNLTFSTLTVSNMSPEDSSIYLCSAGGGSQETQYFGPGTRLLVL.

The chain links TRBV3-1 to TRBJ2-7. There are 13 residues in the CDR3. The germline V gene encodes CDR1 LGHDT and CDR2 YNNKEL (reference sequence). The CDR3 sequence is CASSHSRFYEQYF.

The rearrangement uses TRBV7-2 and TRBJ2-1; as DNA is missing, the TRBD1 call by TCRdb cannot be tested. The CDR3 consists of 12 residues. Germline V gives CDR1 SGHTA, CDR2 FQGNSA. CDR3 protein: CASSAPFREQFF.